The clone carrying this T cell receptor beta chain was seen repeatedly, ten times or more. Its target is not known. The source of the sample is a study of Graves' ophthalmopathy and Graves' hyperthyroidism. For the study at large: Pretreatment peripheral blood was obtained at initial diagnosis.

Pregnant or lactating patients and those with other autoimmune diseases or uncontrolled infections were excluded. Study conclusions and caveats: Blood also held most thyroid clonotypes expanded above 0.001 frequency. Prediction of ophthalmopathy progression reached roughly 70% sensitivity and around 72% specificity.

CDR3 regions of TCR beta were amplified from RNA transcripts. An initial RT-PCR round employing HTBI primers preceded a second-round multiplex PCR. MiXCR was run by TCRdb on the multiplex PCR reads, yielding one entry per CDR3 protein. Of about 210,000 distinct CDR3 sequences in the sample, 25% to 35% were seen once. This CDR3 is built from 11 residues. Trimming removed 6 bases at V and 5 bases at J, with 10 bases between. Germline CDR1 and CDR2: SQVTM and ANQGSEA. This TCR derives from a man between 50 and 59 years old with Graves' ophthalmopathy. Sequencing input: peripheral blood. The chain has TRBV29-1 and TRBJ2-5; weak D call: TRBD2 (6 bases). The CDR3 is CSVGLGETQYF. The DNA for the CDR3 is TGCAGCGTGGGACTGGGCGAGACCCAGTACTTC.